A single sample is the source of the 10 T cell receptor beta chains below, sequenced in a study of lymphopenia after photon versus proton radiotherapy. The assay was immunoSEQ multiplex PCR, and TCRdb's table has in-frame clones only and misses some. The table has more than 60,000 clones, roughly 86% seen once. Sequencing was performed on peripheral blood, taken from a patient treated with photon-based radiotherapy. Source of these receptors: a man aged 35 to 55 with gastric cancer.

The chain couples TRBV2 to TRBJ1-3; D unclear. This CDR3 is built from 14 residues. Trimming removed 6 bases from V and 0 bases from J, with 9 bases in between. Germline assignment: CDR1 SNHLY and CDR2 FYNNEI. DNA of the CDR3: TGTGCCAGCAGACAAGGTAGCTCTGGAAACACCATATATTTT. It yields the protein CASRQGSSGNTIYF.

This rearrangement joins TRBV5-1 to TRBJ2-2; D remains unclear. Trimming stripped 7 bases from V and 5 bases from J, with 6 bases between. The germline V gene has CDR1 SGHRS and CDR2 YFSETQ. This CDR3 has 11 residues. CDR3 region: CASQVTGELFF. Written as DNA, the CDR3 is TGCGCCAGCCAGGTGACCGGGGAGCTGTTTTTT.

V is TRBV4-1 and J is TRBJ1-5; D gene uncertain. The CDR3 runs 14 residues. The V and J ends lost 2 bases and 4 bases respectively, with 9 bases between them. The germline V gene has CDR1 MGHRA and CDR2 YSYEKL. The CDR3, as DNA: TGCGCCAGCAGCCAATTATCGGGAAATCAGCCCCAGCATTTT. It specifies CASSQLSGNQPQHF.

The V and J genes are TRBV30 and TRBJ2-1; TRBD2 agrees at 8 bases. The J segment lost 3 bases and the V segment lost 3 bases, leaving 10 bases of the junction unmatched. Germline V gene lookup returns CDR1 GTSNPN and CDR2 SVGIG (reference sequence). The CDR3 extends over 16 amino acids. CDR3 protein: CAWRILSGAYYNEQFF. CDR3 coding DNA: TGTGCCTGGAGGATTCTTAGCGGGGCCTACTACAATGAGCAGTTCTTC. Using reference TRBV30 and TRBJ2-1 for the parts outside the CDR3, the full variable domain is SQTIHQWPATLVQPVGSPLSLECTVEGTSNPNLYWYRQAAGRGLQLLFYSVGIGQISSEVPQNLSASRPQDRQFILSSKKLLLSDSGFYLCAWRILSGAYYNEQFFGPGTRLTVL.

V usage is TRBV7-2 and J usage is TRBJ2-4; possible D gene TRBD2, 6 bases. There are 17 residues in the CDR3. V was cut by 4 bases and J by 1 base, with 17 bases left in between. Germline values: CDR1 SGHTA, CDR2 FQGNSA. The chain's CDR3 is CASSSLWDAGAKNIQYF. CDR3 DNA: TGTGCCAGCAGCTCCCTTTGGGACGCGGGGGCCAAAAACATTCAGTACTTC.

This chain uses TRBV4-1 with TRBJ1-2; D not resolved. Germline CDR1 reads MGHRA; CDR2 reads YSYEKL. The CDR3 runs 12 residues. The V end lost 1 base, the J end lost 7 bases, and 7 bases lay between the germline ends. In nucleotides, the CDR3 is TGCGCCAGCAGCCAAGTTCCTGGTGGCTACACCTTC. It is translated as CASSQVPGGYTF.

In nucleotides, the CDR3 is TGTGCCAGCAGTGAATTTGCAGGGGATTACGGTGAGCAGTTCTTC. It encodes CASSEFAGDYGEQFF. The V call is TRBV2, the J call TRBJ2-1; possibly TRBD1 for D (6 bases). The CDR3 is 15 amino acids. Trimming stripped 2 bases from V and 9 bases from J, with 17 bases between. Germline values: CDR1 SNHLY, CDR2 FYNNEI.

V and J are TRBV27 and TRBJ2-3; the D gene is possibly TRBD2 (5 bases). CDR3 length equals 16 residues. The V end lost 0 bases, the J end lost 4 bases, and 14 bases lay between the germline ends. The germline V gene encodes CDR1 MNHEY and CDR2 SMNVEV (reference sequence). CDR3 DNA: TGTGCCAGCAGTTTATCGGCGGCTAGCCGGGCAGATACGCAGTATTTT. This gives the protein CASSLSAASRADTQYF.

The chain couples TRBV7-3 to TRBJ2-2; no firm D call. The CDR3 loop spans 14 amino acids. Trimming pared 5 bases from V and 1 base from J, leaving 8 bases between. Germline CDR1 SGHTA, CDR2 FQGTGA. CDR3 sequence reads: CASSQDWNTGELFF. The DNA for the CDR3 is TGTGCCAGCAGCCAAGACTGGAACACCGGGGAGCTGTTTTTT.

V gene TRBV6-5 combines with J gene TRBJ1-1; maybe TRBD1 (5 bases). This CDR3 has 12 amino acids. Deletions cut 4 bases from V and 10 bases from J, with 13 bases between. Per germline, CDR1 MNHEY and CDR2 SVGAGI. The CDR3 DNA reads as TGTGCCAGCAGTTCGGGAGGTAGGGGAGCTTTCTTT. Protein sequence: CASSSGGRGAFF.